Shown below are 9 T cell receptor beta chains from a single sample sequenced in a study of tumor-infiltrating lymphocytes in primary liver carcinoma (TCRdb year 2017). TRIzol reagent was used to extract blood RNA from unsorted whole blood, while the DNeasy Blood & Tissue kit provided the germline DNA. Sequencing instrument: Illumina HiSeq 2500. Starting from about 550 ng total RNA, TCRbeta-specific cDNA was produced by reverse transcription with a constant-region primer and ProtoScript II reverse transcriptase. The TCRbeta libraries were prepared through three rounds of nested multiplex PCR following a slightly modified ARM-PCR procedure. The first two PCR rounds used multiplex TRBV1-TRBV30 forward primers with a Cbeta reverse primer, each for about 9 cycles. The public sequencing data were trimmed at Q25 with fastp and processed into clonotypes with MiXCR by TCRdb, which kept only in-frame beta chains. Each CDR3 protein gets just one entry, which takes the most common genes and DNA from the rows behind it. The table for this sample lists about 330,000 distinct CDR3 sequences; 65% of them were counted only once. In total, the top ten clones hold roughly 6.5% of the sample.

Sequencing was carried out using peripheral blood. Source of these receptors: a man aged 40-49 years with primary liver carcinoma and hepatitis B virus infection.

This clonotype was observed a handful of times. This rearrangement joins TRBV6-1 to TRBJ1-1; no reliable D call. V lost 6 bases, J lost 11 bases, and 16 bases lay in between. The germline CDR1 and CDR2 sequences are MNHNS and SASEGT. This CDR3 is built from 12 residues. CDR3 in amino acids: CASRITTVGAFF. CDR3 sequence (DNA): TGTGCCAGCAGAATCACCACCGTGGGGGCTTTCTTT.

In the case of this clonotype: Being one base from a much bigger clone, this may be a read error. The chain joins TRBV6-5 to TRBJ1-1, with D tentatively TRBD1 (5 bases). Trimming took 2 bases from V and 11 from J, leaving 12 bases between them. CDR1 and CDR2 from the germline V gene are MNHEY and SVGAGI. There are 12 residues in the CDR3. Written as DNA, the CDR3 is TGTGCCAGCAGTTACAGTCGGGGGAGGGCTTTCTTT. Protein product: CASSYSRGRAFF.

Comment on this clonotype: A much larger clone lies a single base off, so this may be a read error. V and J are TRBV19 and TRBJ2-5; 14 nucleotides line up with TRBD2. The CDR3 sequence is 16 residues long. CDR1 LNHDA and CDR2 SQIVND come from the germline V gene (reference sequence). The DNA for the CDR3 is TGTCCCAGTAGTATAGCCGGACTAGCGGGAGGCGAGACCCAGTACTTC. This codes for CPSSIAGLAGGETQYF.

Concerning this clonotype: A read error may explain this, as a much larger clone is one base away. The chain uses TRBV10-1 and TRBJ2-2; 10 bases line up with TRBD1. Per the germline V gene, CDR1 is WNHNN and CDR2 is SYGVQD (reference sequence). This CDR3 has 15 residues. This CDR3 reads CSSSELTGGNGELFF. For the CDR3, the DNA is TGCTCCAGCAGTGAGTTGACAGGGGGCAACGGGGAGCTGTTTTTT.

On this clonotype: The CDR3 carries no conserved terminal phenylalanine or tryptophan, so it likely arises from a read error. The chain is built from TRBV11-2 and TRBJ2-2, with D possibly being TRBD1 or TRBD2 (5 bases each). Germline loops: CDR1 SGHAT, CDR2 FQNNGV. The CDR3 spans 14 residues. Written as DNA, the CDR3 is TGTGCCAGCAGCTCTGGACAAAACACCGGGGACCTGTTTTTG. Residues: CASSSGQNTGDLFL.

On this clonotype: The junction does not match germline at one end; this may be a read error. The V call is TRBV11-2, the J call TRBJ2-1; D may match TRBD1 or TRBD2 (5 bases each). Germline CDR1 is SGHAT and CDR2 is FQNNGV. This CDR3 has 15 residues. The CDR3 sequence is CVSSLSPRAGNEQFF. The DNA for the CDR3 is TGTGTCAGCAGCTTATCGCCCAGGGCGGGCAATGAGCAGTTCTTC.

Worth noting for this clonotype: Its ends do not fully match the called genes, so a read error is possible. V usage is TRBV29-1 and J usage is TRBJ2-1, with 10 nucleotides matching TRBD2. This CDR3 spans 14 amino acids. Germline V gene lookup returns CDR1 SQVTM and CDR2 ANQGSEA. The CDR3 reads CSVELAGVVNGQFF. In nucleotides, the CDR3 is TGCAGCGTTGAACTAGCGGGAGTTGTGAATGGGCAGTTCTTC.

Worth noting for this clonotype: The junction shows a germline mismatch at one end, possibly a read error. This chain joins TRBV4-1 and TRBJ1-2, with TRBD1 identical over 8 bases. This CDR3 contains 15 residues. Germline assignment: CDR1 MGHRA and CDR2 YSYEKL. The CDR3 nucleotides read TGCACCAGCAGCCATACGGACAGGGAGGAAGATGGCTACACCTTC. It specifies CTSSHTDREEDGYTF.

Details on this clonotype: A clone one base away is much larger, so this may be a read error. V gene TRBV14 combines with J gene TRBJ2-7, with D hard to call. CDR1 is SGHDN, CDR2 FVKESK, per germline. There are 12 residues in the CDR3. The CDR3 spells CVSSQWAYEQYF. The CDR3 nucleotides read TGTGTCAGCAGCCAGTGGGCCTACGAGCAGTACTTC.